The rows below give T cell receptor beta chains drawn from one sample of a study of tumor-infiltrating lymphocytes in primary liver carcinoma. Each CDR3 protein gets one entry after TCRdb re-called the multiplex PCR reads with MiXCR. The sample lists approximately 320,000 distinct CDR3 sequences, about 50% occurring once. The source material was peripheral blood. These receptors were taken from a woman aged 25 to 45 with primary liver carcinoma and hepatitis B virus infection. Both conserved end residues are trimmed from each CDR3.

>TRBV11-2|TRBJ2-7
ASSLGGGSYEQY
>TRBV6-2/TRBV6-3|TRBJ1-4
ASSYLPGHSNEKLF
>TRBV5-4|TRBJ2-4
ASREQGGAKNIQY
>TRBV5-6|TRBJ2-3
ASSLRLNTDTQY
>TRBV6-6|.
ASRKQGADTQH
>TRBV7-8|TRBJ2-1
ASSVRDRDGNEQF
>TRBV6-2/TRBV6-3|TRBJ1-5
ASSKGTGFNQPPH
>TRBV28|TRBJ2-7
ASRKTVSGEQY
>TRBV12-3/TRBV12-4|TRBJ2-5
ASSTNPGSEESQY
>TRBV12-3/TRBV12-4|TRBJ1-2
ASSWGATGYT
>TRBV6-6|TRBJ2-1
ASSYSGTGYNAQF
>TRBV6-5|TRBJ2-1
ASTPRTSHGYREQF
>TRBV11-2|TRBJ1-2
ASSLDLRRGCAKGYT
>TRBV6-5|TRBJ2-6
ASRRGAFGANVLA
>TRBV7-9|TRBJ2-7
ASTDSGEQY
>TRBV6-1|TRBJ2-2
AISRDRTGELF
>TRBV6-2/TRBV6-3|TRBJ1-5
ASSWTGQNQAQH
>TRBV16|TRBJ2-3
ASSAKDTQY
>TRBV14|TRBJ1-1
ASSQEDRDRAAEAF
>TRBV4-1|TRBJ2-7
ASSQGLGQYEQY
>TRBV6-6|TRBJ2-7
ASSYLGGPSEQY
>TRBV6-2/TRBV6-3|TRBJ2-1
ASSFNGGSNEQF
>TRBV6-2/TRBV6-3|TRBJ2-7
ASRGRDSPYEQY
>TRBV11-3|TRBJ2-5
ASSGTSGMTQY
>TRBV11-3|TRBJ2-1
ASSQSADWSHYNVQF
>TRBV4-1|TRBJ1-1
ASSHPGTLNTEAF
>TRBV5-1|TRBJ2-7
ANSPEGRSYEQY
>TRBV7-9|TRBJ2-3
ASRYAGRDTQY
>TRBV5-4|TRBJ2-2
ASSFTSGVTGELF
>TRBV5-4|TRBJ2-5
ASNLVGTSGRETQY
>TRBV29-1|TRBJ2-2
SVRDRISGELF
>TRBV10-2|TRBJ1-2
ATDPVGNNYGYT
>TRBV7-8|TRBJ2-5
ASSVTSGRETQY
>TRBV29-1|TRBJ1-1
SVGSSNTEAS
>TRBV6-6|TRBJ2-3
ASSYGTSGSGRDTQY
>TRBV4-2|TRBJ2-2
ASSIYTGELF
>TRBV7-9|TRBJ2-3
ASPPASGSPDTQY
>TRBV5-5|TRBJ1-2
ASSMLVEGYT
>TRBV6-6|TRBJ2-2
ASSYLGGGAGNTGELF
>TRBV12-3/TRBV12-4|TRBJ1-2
ASGLGPRGTVNYGYT
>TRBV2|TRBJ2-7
ASSREAGGPIEQY
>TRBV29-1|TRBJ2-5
SVGGPAEETQY
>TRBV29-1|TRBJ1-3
SVLAPFSGNTIY
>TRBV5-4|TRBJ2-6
ASSLDEGGSGANVLT
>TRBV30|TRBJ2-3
AWSVPFLRADTQY
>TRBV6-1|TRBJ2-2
ASSERGGANTGDLF
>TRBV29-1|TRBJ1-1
SAEDFPLNTEAF
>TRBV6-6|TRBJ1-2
VSSFPAGVLDGYT
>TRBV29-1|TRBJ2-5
SVEGTGLGETQY
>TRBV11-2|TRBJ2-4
ASSLVPLVAGNIQY
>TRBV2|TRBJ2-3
ASKGGGTDTQY
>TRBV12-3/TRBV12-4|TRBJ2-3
ASSLSGRQY
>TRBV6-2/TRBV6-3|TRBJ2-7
ASSFGEAYEQY
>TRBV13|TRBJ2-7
ASSRTFSYEQY